One TCR beta chain is described in this entry. Its antigen is still unknown. This sample is drawn from a study of cytomegalovirus exposure and HLA in healthy donors. V lost 0 bases to trimming and J lost 3 bases; unmatched junction nucleotides: 7. Germline V lookup: CDR1 MGHRA, CDR2 YSYEKL. The CDR3 runs to 17 residues. Study observations and caveats: It was 164 TCR beta chains that were listed as cytomegalovirus-associated. The study dropped some indistinguishable V segments, TRBV6-2 and TRBV6-3 among them. Prior analysis indicated that the majority of TCR beta V segments exhibited productivity approximately 90% or approximately 30% of the time.

Primers: 60 Vbeta forward and 13 Jbeta reverse. Generated by immunoSEQ multiplex PCR, the TCRdb table keeps only in-frame clones and is missing some. Altogether 90,000 or so clones are present, approximately 80% being singletons, with the ten largest covering around 3.7%. The sequencing sample was made of PBMCs. The chain combines TRBV4-1 with TRBJ2-1; 8 positions match TRBD2. The sequence derives from a man in his thirties or forties in good health and CMV-seropositive. CDR3 coding DNA: TGCGCCAGCAGCCAAGATCCACCCAGCGGGGGCTACAATGAGCAGTTCTTC. Residues: CASSQDPPSGGYNEQFF.